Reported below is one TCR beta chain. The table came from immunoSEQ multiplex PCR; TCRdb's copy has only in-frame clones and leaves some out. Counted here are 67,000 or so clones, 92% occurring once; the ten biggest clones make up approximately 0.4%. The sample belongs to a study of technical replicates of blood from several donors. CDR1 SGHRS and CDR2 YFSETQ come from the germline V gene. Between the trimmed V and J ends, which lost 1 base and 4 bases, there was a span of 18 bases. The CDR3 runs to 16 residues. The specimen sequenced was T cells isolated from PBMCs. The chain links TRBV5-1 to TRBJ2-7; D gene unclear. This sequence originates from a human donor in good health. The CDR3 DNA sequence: TGCGCCAGCAGCTTGTTGAACGGAGCAACTATATACGAGCAGTACTTC. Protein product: CASSLLNGATIYEQYF.